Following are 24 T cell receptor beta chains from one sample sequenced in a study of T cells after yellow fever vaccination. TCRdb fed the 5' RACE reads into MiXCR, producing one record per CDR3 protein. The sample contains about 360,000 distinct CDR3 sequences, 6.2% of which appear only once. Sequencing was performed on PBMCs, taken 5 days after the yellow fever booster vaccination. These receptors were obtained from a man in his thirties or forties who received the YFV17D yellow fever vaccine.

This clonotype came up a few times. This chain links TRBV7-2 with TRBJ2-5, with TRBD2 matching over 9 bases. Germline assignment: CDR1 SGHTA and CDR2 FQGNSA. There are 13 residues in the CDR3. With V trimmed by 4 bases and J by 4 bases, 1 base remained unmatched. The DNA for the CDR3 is TGTGCCAGCAGCTCGACTAGCGGAGAGACCCAGTACTTC. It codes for CASSSTSGETQYF.

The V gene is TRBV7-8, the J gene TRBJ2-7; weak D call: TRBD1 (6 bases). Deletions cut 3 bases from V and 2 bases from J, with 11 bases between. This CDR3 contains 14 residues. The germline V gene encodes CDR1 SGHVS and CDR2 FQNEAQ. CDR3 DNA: TGTGCCAGCAGCTTCCAGGGGAGTGCCTACGAGCAGTACTTC. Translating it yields CASSFQGSAYEQYF.

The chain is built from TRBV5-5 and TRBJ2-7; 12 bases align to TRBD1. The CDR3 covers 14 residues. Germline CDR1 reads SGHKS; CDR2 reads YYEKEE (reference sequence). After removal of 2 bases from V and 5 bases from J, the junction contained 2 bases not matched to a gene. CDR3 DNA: TGTGCCAGCAGCTTCGGGACAGGGGGCGACGAGCAGTACTTC. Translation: CASSFGTGGDEQYF.

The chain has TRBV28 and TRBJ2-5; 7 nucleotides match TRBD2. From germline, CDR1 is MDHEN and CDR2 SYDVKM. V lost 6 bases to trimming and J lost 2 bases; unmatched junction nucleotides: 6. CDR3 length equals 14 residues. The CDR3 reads CASRVAGFQETQYF. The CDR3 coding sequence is TGTGCCAGCAGGGTAGCGGGTTTTCAAGAGACCCAGTACTTC.

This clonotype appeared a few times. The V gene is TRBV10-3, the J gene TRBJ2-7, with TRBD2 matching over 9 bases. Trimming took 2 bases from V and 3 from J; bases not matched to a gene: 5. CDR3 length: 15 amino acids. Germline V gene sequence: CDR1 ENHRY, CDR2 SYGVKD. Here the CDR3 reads CAISEPGLANYEQYF. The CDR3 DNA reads TGTGCCATCAGTGAGCCGGGACTAGCCAACTACGAGCAGTACTTC.

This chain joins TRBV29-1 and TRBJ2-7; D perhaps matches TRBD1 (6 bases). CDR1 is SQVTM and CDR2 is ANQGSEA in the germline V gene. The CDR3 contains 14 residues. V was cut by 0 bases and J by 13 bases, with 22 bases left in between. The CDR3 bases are TGCAGCGTTGAAGATCCCCCGGACAGCGGCGTGAGTTACTTC. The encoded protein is CSVEDPPDSGVSYF.

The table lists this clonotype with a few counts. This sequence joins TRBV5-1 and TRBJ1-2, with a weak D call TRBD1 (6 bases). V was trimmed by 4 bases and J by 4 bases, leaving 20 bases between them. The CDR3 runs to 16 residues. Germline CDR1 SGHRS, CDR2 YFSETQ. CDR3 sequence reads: CASSTGQTRSSYGYTF. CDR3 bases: TGCGCCAGCAGCACCGGACAGACGCGGTCTAGCTATGGCTACACCTTC.

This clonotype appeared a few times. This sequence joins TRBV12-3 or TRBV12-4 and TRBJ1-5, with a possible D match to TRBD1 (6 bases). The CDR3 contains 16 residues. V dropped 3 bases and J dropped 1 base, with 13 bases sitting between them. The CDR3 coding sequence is TGTGCCAGCAGTTTGAGAAACAGGGCGAGCAATCAGCCCCAGCATTTT. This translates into CASSLRNRASNQPQHF.

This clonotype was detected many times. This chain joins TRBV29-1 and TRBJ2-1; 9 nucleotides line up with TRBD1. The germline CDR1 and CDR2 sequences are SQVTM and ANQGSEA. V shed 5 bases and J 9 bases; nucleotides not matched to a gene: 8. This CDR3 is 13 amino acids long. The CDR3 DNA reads TGCAGCGTTTGGGAACAGGGGGCAGGTGAGCAGTTCTTC. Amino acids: CSVWEQGAGEQFF.

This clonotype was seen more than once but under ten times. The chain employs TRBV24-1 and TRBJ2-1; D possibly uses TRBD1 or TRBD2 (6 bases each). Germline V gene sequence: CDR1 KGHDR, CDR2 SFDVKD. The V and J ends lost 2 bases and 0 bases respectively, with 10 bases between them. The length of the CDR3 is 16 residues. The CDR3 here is CATSDSEGGSYNEQFF. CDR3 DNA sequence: TGTGCCACCAGTGATTCGGAGGGGGGCTCCTACAATGAGCAGTTCTTC.

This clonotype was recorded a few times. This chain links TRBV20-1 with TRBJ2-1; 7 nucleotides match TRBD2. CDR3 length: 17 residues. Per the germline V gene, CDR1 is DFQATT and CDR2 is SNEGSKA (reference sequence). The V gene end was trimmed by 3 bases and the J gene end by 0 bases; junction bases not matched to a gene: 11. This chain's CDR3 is CSASRGGRLLSYNEQFF. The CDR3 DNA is TGCAGTGCTAGTCGCGGCGGGAGACTCCTCTCCTACAATGAGCAGTTCTTC.

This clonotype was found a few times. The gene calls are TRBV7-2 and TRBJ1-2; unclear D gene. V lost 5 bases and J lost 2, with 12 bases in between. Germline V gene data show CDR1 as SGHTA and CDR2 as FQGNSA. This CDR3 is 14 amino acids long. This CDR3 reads CASSRTSLNYGYTF. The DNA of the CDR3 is TGTGCCAGCAGCCGGACCAGCTTAAACTATGGCTACACCTTC. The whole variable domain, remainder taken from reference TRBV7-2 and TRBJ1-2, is GAGVSQSPSNKVTEKGKDVELRCDPISGHTALYWYRQSLGQGLEFLIYFQGNSAPDKSGLPSDRFSAERTGGSVSTLTIQRTQQEDSAVYLCASSRTSLNYGYTFGSGTRLTVV.

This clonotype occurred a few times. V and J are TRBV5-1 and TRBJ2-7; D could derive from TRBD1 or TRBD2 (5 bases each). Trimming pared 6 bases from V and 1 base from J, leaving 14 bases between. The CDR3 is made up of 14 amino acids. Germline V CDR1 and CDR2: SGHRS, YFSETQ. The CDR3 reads CASTQGRLSYEQYF. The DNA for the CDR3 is TGCGCCAGCACCCAGGGACGCCTATCCTACGAGCAGTACTTC.

CDR3 in amino acids: CSGRTSAYNEQFF. DNA for the CDR3: TGCAGCGGGAGGACTAGCGCCTACAATGAGCAGTTCTTC. The J gene is TRBJ2-1, the V gene TRBV29-1; 9 bases agree with TRBD2. The CDR3 is 13 amino acids. Germline values: CDR1 SQVTM, CDR2 ANQGSEA. V shed 7 bases, J shed 2 bases, and the junction held 3 bases outside the gene matches.

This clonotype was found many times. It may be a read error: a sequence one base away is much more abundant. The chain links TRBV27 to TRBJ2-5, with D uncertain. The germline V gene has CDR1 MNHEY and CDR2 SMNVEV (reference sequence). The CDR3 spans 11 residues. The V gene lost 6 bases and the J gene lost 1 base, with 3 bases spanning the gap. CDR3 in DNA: TGTGCCAGCAGACTCCAAGAGACCCAGTACTTC. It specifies CASRLQETQYF.

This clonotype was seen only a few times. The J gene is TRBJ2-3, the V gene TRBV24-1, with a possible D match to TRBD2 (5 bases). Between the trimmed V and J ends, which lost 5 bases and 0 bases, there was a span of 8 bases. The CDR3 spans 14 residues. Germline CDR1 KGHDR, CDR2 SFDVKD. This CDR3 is CATSVGGSTDTQYF. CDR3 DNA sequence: TGTGCCACCAGTGTGGGCGGGAGCACAGATACGCAGTATTTT.

CDR3 region: CASEKTLGFNTGELFF. CDR3 coding DNA: TGTGCCAGTGAGAAAACTCTGGGCTTCAACACCGGGGAGCTGTTTTTT. The rearrangement uses TRBV6-2 or TRBV6-3 and TRBJ2-2; the D is unclear. With 9 bases removed from V and 2 bases from J, the gap between germline ends came to 19 bases. Germline V gene data show CDR1 as MNHEY and CDR2 as SVGEGT. The CDR3 totals 16 residues.

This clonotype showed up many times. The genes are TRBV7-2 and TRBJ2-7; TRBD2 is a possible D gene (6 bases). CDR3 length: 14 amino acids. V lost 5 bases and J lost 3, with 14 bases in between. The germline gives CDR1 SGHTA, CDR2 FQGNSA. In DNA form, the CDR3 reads TGTGCCAGCAGCCCGGGGTGGGGGGACTACGAGCAGTACTTC. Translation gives CASSPGWGDYEQYF.

The DNA for the CDR3 is TGTGCCAGCAGCATCTGGGACCAGGACACCATATATTTT. Its protein product is CASSIWDQDTIYF. The genes are TRBV9 and TRBJ1-3; D is possibly TRBD1 (5 bases). V was pared by 4 bases and J by 8 bases, with 13 bases between. CDR1 is SGDLS and CDR2 is YYNGEE in the germline V gene. The CDR3 is 13 residues long. Combining the CDR3 with reference TRBV9 and TRBJ1-3 gives the whole variable domain DSGVTQTPKHLITATGQRVTLRCSPRSGDLSVYWYQQSLDQGLQFLIQYYNGEERAKGNILERFSAQQFPDLHSELNLSSLELGDSALYFCASSIWDQDTIYFGEGSWLTVV.

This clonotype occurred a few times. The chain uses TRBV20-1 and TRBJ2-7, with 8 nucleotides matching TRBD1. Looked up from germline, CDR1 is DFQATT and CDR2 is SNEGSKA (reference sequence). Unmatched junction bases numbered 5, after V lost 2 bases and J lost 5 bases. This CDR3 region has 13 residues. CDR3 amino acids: CSARRAQGDEQYF. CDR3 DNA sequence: TGCAGTGCTAGACGAGCACAGGGGGACGAGCAGTACTTC.

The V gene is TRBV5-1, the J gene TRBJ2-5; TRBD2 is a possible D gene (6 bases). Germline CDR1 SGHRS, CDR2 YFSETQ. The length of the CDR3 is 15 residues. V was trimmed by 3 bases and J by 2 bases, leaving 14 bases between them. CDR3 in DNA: TGCGCCAGCAGCTCTCCCGGGACTGAGCAAGAGACCCAGTACTTC. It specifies CASSSPGTEQETQYF.

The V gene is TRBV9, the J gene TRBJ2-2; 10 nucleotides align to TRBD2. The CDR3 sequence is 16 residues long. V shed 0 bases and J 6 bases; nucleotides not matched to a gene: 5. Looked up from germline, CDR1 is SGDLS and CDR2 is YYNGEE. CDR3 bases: TGTGCCAGCAGCGTAGGAAGCGGGAGGGCCTCCGGGGAGCTGTTTTTT. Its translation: CASSVGSGRASGELFF.

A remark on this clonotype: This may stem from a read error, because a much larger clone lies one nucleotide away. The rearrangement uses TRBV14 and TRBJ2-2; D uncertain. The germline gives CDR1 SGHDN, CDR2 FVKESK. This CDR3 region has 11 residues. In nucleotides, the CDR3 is TGTGCCAGCACCCAATTTCGGGAGCTGTTTTTT. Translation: CASTQFRELFF.

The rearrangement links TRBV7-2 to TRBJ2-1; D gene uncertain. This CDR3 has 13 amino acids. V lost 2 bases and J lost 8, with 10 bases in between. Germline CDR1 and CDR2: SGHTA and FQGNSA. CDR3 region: CASSLYFRDEQFF. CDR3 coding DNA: TGTGCCAGCAGCTTATATTTTCGCGATGAGCAGTTCTTC.